This T cell receptor beta chain originates from a study of blood T cell repertoires in COVID-19. The protocol was immunoSEQ multiplex PCR, while the TCRdb copy is restricted to in-frame clones and leaves out a portion. The sample records some 130,000 clones, around 87% being singletons. This CDR3 is 16 amino acids long. After removal of 0 bases from V and 10 bases from J, the junction contained 9 bases not matched to a gene. Germline V gene sequence: CDR1 SGHTA, CDR2 FQGNSA. Sample: peripheral blood. The V call is TRBV7-2, the J call TRBJ2-2, with 9 nucleotides matching TRBD1. This receptor was obtained from a man in his 70s with active COVID-19. The CDR3, as DNA: TGTGCCAGCAGCTTAGCCCCCGGGACAGGGCTTGAGGAGCTGTTTTTT. Protein: CASSLAPGTGLEELFF. The variable domain in full, with the rest retrieved from reference TRBV7-2 and TRBJ2-2, is GAGVSQSPSNKVTEKGKDVELRCDPISGHTALYWYRQSLGQGLEFLIYFQGNSAPDKSGLPSDRFSAERTGGSVSTLTIQRTQQEDSAVYLCASSLAPGTGLEELFFGEGSRLTVL.